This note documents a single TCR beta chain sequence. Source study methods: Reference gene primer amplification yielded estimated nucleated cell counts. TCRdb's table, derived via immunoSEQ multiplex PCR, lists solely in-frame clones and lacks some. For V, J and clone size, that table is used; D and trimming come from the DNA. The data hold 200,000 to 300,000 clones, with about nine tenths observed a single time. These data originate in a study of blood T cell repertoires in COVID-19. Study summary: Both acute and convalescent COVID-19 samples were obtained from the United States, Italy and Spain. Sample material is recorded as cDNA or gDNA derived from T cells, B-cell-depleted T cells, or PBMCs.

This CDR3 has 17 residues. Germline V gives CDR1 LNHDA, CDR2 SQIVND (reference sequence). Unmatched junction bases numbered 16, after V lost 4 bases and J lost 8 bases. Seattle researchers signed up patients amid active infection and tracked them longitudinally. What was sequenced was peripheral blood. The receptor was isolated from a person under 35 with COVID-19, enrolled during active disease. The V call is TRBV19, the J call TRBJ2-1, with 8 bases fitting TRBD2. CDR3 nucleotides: TGTGCCAGTAGTAAGGGCTACGGGAGGGCCACTATCTATGAGCAGTTCTTC. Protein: CASSKGYGRATIYEQFF.